The clone carrying this TCR beta chain was detected many times. Each CDR3 protein is one row after TCRdb ran MiXCR on the 5' RACE reads. In the table there are about 59,000 distinct CDR3 sequences, roughly an eighth of which are singletons. This record comes from a study of neurological immune-mediated disorders. Germline CDR1 and CDR2: MGHRA and YSYEKL. Trimming cost V 2 bases and J 2 bases, with 10 bases left between them. CDR3 length: 15 amino acids. The source material was PBMCs. The rearrangement joins TRBV4-1 to TRBJ1-3, with D maybe TRBD1 (6 bases). The sequence was obtained from an older woman with HTLV-1-associated myelopathy (HAM/TSP). CDR3 DNA: TGCGCCAGCAGCCAACAGGGGAACGCTGGAAACACCATATATTTT. Amino acids: CASSQQGNAGNTIYF.